The clone carrying this T cell receptor (beta chain) was observed a few times. What it binds is unknown. This sample stems from a study of shared clonotypes between healthy human individuals. Overall study results and limits: Depth of sequencing was expected to influence donor clonotype sharing. Researchers sampled blood only, noting tissue repertoires likely differ.

From germline, CDR1 is GTSNPN and CDR2 SVGIG (reference sequence). The CDR3 loop spans 11 amino acids. The V end lost 0 bases, the J end lost 7 bases, and 6 bases lay between the germline ends. Donors were healthy HIV-negative adults without recently reported acute infections or vaccinations. PCR replicates performed on unsorted PBMC used approximately 310 ng DNA, about 30,000 T cell genomes. The method was immunoSEQ multiplex PCR; TCRdb's version includes in-frame clones alone and lacks a portion of them. The table lists about half a million clones, around 80% of them singletons, with 12% in the top ten.

The receptor was derived from a woman aged 40 to 50 in good health. Some clones in this sample may be carry-over from other donors' samples. The gene calls are TRBV30 and TRBJ2-5; possibly TRBD2 for D (6 bases). Sequenced material: PBMCs. Here the CDR3 reads CAWSVGGTQYF. The CDR3 DNA reads TGTGCCTGGAGTGTCGGGGGGACCCAGTACTTC.